Listed here is a single TCR beta chain. These data are taken from a study of blood T cell repertoires in COVID-19. Study context: T cells, B-cell-depleted T cells, or PBMCs provided the cDNA or gDNA that served as material.

CDR3 length equals 13 residues. Germline V gives CDR1 SEHNR, CDR2 FQNEAQ (reference sequence). The V end was cut by 1 base, the J end by 7 bases, with 10 bases between. Assay: immunoSEQ multiplex PCR; the TCRdb copy retains only in-frame clones and omits some. The data show 150,000 to 200,000 clones, 84% seen once. The TCR sequence derives from a woman aged 30 to 39 who had been exposed to COVID-19. This chain uses TRBV7-9 with TRBJ1-1, with unresolved D. Specimen: PBMCs or T cells enriched from blood (not recorded which). CDR3 sequence (DNA): TGTGCCAGCAGCTTAGACAGTCTCGGTGAAGCTTTCTTT. The encoded protein is CASSLDSLGEAFF.